These 10 T cell receptor beta chains were all obtained from the same sample, sequenced in a study of blood T cell repertoires in COVID-19 (dated by TCRdb to 2018 to 2020). The receptor library was made with the immunoSEQ multiplex PCR assay. The table was pulled from immuneACCESS by TCRdb, which kept in-frame rearrangements only. Such tables lose some clones; where checked, under half of the loss comes from unresolved V genes, and the rest has no known cause. The sample table lists approximately 59,000 clones, around 81% of them with a count of one. The ten largest clones add up to about 4% of the sample. The sample consisted of peripheral blood. These receptor sequences come from a woman of 80 years or more with acute or convalescent COVID-19.

V and J are TRBV6-4 and TRBJ1-4; a possible D gene is TRBD1 (5 bases). V gave up 9 bases and J gave up 5 bases, with 16 bases separating them. Looked up from germline, CDR1 is MRHNA and CDR2 is SNTAGT. This CDR3 has 14 amino acids. The CDR3: CASNPRVNNEKLFF. Written as DNA, the CDR3 is TGTGCCAGTAACCCCAGGGTAAACAATGAAAAACTGTTTTTT.

The gene calls are TRBV19 and TRBJ2-1, with D perhaps matching TRBD2 (6 bases). The germline CDR1 and CDR2 sequences are LNHDA and SQIVND (reference sequence). The length of the CDR3 is 13 residues. The V and J ends lost 2 bases and 8 bases respectively, with 10 bases between them. The CDR3 nucleotides read TGTGCCAGTAGTATATGGGCTAGCGATGAGCAGTTCTTC. Amino acids: CASSIWASDEQFF.

V and J are TRBV5-4 and TRBJ2-2, with a weak D call TRBD2 (6 bases). Germline V CDR1 and CDR2: SGHNT, YYREEE (reference sequence). V was cut by 2 bases and J by 0 bases, with 23 bases left in between. This CDR3 comprises 20 residues. In DNA, the CDR3 is TGTGCCAGCAGCTTTTTTACCGGGACTTTCCCTTCCACGAACACCGGGGAGCTGTTTTTT. As protein: CASSFFTGTFPSTNTGELFF.

The CDR3 DNA is TGTGCCACCAGTGAGGCGGGAGCATCAGATACGCAGTATTTT. It specifies CATSEAGASDTQYF. The chain employs TRBV24-1 and TRBJ2-3, with TRBD2 matching over 7 bases. The junction had 4 bases not matched to a gene; V was cut back by 4 bases and J by 4 bases. This CDR3 is built from 14 residues. Germline-derived CDR1 and CDR2 are KGHDR and SFDVKD.

This clone was counted once. The V and J genes are TRBV7-2 and TRBJ1-4; a possible D gene is TRBD1 (6 bases). CDR1 and CDR2 (germline): SGHTA, FQGNSA. Deletions cut 5 bases from V and 7 bases from J, with 20 bases between. The CDR3 has 16 residues. CDR3 coding DNA: TGTGCCAGCAGCCAACCCGGGGGAGGGGGTTCTGAAAAACTGTTTTTT. Residues: CASSQPGGGGSEKLFF.

The chain recombines TRBV7-3 with TRBJ2-1; D is undetermined. Between the trimmed V and J ends, which lost 6 bases and 0 bases, there was a span of 12 bases. The CDR3 is 15 residues long. Looked up from germline, CDR1 is SGHTA and CDR2 is FQGTGA. Here the CDR3 reads CASSPIWSSYNEQFF. In DNA, the CDR3 is TGTGCCAGCAGTCCCATCTGGAGCTCCTACAATGAGCAGTTCTTC.

This clone was counted only a few times. The chain combines TRBV14 with TRBJ1-2; D remains unclear. CDR3 size: 13 residues. Germline V CDR1 and CDR2: SGHDN, FVKESK. Trimming cost V 1 base and J 8 bases, with 11 bases left between them. The CDR3 DNA reads as TGTGCCAGCAGCCAAGCGGTTTTGGGCGGCTACACCTTC. Translating it yields CASSQAVLGGYTF. Together with reference TRBV14 and TRBJ1-2, the CDR3 gives the full variable domain: EAGVTQFPSHSVIEKGQTVTLRCDPISGHDNLYWYRRVMGKEIKFLLHFVKESKQDESGMPNNRFLAERTGGTYSTLKVQPAELEDSGVYFCASSQAVLGGYTFGSGTRLTVV.

The chain employs TRBV7-9 and TRBJ1-1, with 8 bases matching TRBD1. The CDR3 contains 17 residues. Germline CDR1 reads SEHNR; CDR2 reads FQNEAQ (reference sequence). V was clipped by 4 bases and J by 3 bases; unmatched bases: 13. This CDR3 reads CASSSPRIGTGDTEAFF. CDR3 bases: TGTGCCAGCAGCTCCCCTCGGATTGGGACAGGAGACACTGAAGCTTTCTTT.

This clone appeared once. The chain uses TRBV6-4 and TRBJ2-7, with 10 bases lining up with TRBD2. This CDR3 is 14 amino acids long. Per the germline V gene, CDR1 is MRHNA and CDR2 is SNTAGT. Unmatched junction bases numbered 8, after V lost 6 bases and J lost 6 bases. The CDR3 region has the DNA TGTGCCAGCAGAGACAGCGGGGGGGCCGGCGAGCAGTACTTC. Translation: CASRDSGGAGEQYF.

The chain is built from TRBV27 and TRBJ2-7; D is possibly TRBD2 (5 bases). The germline V gene encodes CDR1 MNHEY and CDR2 SMNVEV (reference sequence). V lost 6 bases and J lost 4, with 13 bases in between. CDR3 length: 13 amino acids. The CDR3 sequence is CASSPGTVYEQYF. DNA for the CDR3: TGTGCCAGCAGCCCGGGAACAGTATACGAGCAGTACTTC.